These 12 T cell receptor beta chains originate from one sample sequenced in a study of T cell repertoires in ileal Crohn's disease. The data were produced by immunoSEQ multiplex PCR, yet TCRdb's version contains in-frame clones alone and is incomplete. The sample consists of 30,000 to 35,000 clones, 80% of them appearing once. The sequenced material came from ileal tissue. These receptors came from an adult with Crohn's disease.

The gene calls are TRBV7-9 and TRBJ2-7, with D possibly being TRBD2 (6 bases). The CDR3 sequence is 14 residues long. Germline CDR1 reads SEHNR; CDR2 reads FQNEAQ (reference sequence). V was clipped by 6 bases and J by 0 bases, with 12 bases between them. The CDR3 protein is CASRRDPVSYEQYF. The CDR3 DNA sequence: TGTGCCAGCAGGCGGGACCCCGTCTCCTACGAGCAGTACTTC.

This chain connects TRBV14 to TRBJ2-5; 7 bases are a match to TRBD1. Germline trimming cut 1 base from V and 5 bases from J; bases unmatched to any gene: 19. Germline V gene sequence: CDR1 SGHDN, CDR2 FVKESK. The CDR3 loop spans 19 amino acids. CDR3 loop: CASSQAGTVGSKGRETQYF. CDR3 nucleotides: TGTGCCAGCAGCCAAGCCGGGACAGTCGGGTCCAAGGGCCGGGAGACCCAGTACTTC. Drawing the rest from reference TRBV14 and TRBJ2-5, the complete variable domain is EAGVTQFPSHSVIEKGQTVTLRCDPISGHDNLYWYRRVMGKEIKFLLHFVKESKQDESGMPNNRFLAERTGGTYSTLKVQPAELEDSGVYFCASSQAGTVGSKGRETQYFGPGTRLLVL.

The chain has TRBV5-6 and TRBJ2-1; 12 nucleotides agree with TRBD2. Germline loops: CDR1 SGHDT, CDR2 YYEEEE. V shed 4 bases and J 0 bases; nucleotides not matched to a gene: 5. CDR3 length: 17 residues. The CDR3 DNA reads TGTGCCAGCAGCGGGGGACTAGCGGGCTCCTCCTACAATGAGCAGTTCTTC. Translated: CASSGGLAGSSYNEQFF.

V gene TRBV5-4 combines with J gene TRBJ1-2; D ambiguous. The CDR3 covers 13 residues. Germline V gene data show CDR1 as SGHNT and CDR2 as YYREEE (reference sequence). V was shortened by 1 base and J by 4 bases, with 8 bases between the two germline ends. CDR3 residues: CASSLSGSYGYTF. CDR3 in DNA: TGTGCCAGCAGCTTGTCCGGGAGCTATGGCTACACCTTC.

DNA for the CDR3: TGTGCCAGCAGCTTGGGACTAGGCTCAGATACGCAGTATTTT. The encoded protein is CASSLGLGSDTQYF. The rearrangement links TRBV5-6 to TRBJ2-3, with a tentative D call TRBD2 (6 bases). This CDR3 spans 14 amino acids. The V end lost 0 bases, the J end lost 4 bases, and 9 bases lay between the germline ends. Germline V gives CDR1 SGHDT, CDR2 YYEEEE.

V usage is TRBV21-1 and J usage is TRBJ1-2. TRBV21-1 is reported as a pseudogene. The length of the CDR3 is 14 residues. CDR3 in amino acids: CASSYPDGGYGYTF. The CDR3 nucleotides are TGTGCCAGCAGTTATCCGGACGGGGGCTATGGCTACACCTTC.

The chain joins TRBV5-1 to TRBJ1-2; TRBD1 might be the D (5 bases). CDR1 and CDR2 (germline): SGHRS, YFSETQ. V was shortened by 1 base and J by 3 bases, with 10 bases between the two germline ends. The CDR3 sequence is 14 residues long. The DNA of the CDR3 is TGCGCCAGCAGCTTGCGACAGACGGACTATGGCTACACCTTC. This encodes CASSLRQTDYGYTF.

This clone has only one observation. J is TRBJ2-5 and V is TRBV19, with a possible D match to TRBD1 (6 bases). Trimming took off 6 bases at V and 13 bases at J, with 21 bases between the two ends. The CDR3 contains 13 residues. Germline lookup yields CDR1 LNHDA and CDR2 SQIVND (reference sequence). Written as DNA, the CDR3 is TGTGCCAGTAGGAACTCAGGACAGCCGAATCTGTACTTC. It is translated as CASRNSGQPNLYF. The variable domain in full, completed from reference TRBV19 and TRBJ2-5, reads DGGITQSPKYLFRKEGQNVTLSCEQNLNHDAMYWYRQDPGQGLRLIYYSQIVNDFQKGDIAEGYSVSREKKESFPLTVTSAQKNPTAFYLCASRNSGQPNLYFGPGTRLLVL.

V gene TRBV23-1 combines with J gene TRBJ1-5; D possibly corresponds to TRBD1 (6 bases). TRBV23-1 is an ORF, and what it does is uncertain. CDR3 length: 16 amino acids. The V end was cut by 11 bases, the J end by 2 bases, with 22 bases between. The CDR3 sequence: CALTPAGTNRNQPQHF. The CDR3 coding sequence is TGCGCCCTGACCCCGGCAGGGACAAATCGCAATCAGCCCCAGCATTTT.

J is TRBJ1-5 and V is TRBV10-3, with D perhaps TRBD1 (5 bases). CDR1 is ENHRY and CDR2 is SYGVKD in the germline V gene. This CDR3 spans 13 amino acids. Deletions cut 6 bases from V and 0 bases from J, with 6 bases between. The CDR3 DNA reads TGTGCCATCAGAGGGGATAGCAATCAGCCCCAGCATTTT. It translates to CAIRGDSNQPQHF.

This clone was recorded a few times. The chain uses TRBV29-1 and TRBJ2-7; 11 nucleotides agree with TRBD2. The CDR3 is 12 residues long. The V segment lost 6 bases and the J segment 4 bases; nucleotides outside the gene matches: 2. Per the germline V gene, CDR1 is SQVTM and CDR2 is ANQGSEA. DNA for the CDR3: TGCAGCGTGCGACTAGCGGGGTACGAGCAGTACTTC. Translating it yields CSVRLAGYEQYF.

This clone was seen a few times. This rearrangement joins TRBV5-1 to TRBJ1-2; a possible D gene is TRBD1 (5 bases). Trimming took 0 bases from V and 6 from J, leaving 12 bases between them. CDR1 is SGHRS, CDR2 YFSETQ, per germline. The CDR3 length is 14 residues. Here the CDR3 reads CASSLEGRADGYTF. In nucleotides, the CDR3 is TGCGCCAGCAGCTTGGAGGGCAGGGCGGATGGCTACACCTTC.